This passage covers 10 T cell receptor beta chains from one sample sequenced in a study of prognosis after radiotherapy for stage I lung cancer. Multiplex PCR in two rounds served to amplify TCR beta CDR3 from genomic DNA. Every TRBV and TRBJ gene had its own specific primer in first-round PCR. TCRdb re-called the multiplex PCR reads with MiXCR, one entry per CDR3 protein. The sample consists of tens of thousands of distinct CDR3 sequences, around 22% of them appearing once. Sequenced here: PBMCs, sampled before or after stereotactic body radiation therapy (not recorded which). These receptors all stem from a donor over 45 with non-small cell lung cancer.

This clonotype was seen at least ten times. CDR3 protein: CASRTGGSPPYEQYF. The CDR3 DNA reads TGTGCCAGCAGAACAGGGGGGTCACCCCCCTACGAGCAGTACTTC. This rearrangement joins TRBV6-1 to TRBJ2-7; 8 nucleotides agree with TRBD1. There are 15 residues in the CDR3. Germline-derived CDR1 and CDR2 are MNHNS and SASEGT. The junction had 9 bases not matched to a gene; V was cut back by 6 bases and J by 2 bases.

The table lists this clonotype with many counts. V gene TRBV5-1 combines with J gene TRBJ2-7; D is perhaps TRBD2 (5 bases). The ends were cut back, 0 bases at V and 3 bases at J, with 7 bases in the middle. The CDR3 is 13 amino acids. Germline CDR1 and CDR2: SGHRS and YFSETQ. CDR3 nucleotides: TGCGCCAGCAGCTTGGCCGAGGGCTACGAGCAGTACTTC. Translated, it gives CASSLAEGYEQYF.

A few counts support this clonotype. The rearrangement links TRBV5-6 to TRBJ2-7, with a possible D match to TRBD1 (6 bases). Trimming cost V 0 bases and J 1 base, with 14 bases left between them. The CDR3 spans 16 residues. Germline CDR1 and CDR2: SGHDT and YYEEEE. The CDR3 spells CASSLALTGKSYEQYF. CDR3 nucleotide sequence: TGTGCCAGCAGCTTGGCCCTGACAGGAAAGTCCTACGAGCAGTACTTC.

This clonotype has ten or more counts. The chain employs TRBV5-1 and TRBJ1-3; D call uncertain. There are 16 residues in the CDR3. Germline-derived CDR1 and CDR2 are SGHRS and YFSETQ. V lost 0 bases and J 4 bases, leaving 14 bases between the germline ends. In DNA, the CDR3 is TGCGCCAGCAGCTTGGAATCCCCCTTAGGAGGAAACACCATATATTTT. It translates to CASSLESPLGGNTIYF.

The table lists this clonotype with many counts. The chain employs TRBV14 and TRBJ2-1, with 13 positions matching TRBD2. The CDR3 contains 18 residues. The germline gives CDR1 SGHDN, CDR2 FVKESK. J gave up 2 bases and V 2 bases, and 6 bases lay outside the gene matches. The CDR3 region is CASSQRPGTSGAYNEQFF. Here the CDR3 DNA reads TGTGCCAGCAGCCAACGACCAGGGACTAGCGGGGCCTACAATGAGCAGTTCTTC.

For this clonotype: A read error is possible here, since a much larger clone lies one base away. The CDR3 loop is CVSNPISGANVLTF. CDR3 nucleotides: TGTGTCAGTAACCCAATCTCTGGGGCCAACGTCCTGACTTTC. This chain joins TRBV19 and TRBJ2-6, with D unclear. CDR1 is LNHDA, CDR2 SQIVND, per germline (reference sequence). This CDR3 contains 14 residues.

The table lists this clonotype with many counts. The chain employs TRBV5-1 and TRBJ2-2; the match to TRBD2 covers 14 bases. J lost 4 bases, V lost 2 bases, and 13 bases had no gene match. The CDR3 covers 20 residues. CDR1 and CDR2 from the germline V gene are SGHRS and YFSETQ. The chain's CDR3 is CASSFLGLAGGPSGTGELFF. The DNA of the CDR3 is TGCGCCAGCAGCTTTCTCGGACTAGCGGGAGGACCCTCGGGCACCGGGGAGCTGTTTTTT.

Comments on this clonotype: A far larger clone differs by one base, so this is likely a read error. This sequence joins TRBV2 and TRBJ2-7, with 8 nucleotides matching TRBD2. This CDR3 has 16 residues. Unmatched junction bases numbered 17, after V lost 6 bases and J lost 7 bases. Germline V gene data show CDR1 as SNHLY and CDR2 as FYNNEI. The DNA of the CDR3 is TGTGCCAGCAGGGGCCGGGTAGCGGGATCCTACAATGAGCAGTACTTC. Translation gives CASRGRVAGSYNEQYF.

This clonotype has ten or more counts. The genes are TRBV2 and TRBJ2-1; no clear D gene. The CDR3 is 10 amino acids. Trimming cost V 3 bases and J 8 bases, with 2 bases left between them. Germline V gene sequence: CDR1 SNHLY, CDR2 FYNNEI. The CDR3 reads CASSDYEQFF. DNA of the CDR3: TGTGCCAGCAGTGACTATGAGCAGTTCTTC.

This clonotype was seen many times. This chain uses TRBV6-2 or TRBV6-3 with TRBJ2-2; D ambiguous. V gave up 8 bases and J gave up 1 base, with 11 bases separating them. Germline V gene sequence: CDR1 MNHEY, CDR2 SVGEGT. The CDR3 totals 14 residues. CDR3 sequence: CASQSSLNTGELFF. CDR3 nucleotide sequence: TGTGCCAGCCAGTCGAGCCTGAACACCGGGGAGCTGTTTTTT.